This T cell receptor (beta chain) appears in the sequencing data of a study of shared clonotypes between healthy human individuals. The germline V gene encodes CDR1 WNHNN and CDR2 SYGVQD (reference sequence). V lost 0 bases, J lost 2 bases, and 9 bases lay in between. The CDR3 is 15 amino acids. Genomic DNA of every subset was divided equally among multiple immunoSEQ plates. Sequencing used immunoSEQ multiplex PCR; TCRdb keeps in-frame clones, though not all of them. The sample carries some 470,000 clones, 76% recorded once. This clone was observed a few times. Possible read error: a much larger clone is one base away.

The sequenced material came from PBMCs. The source of this sequence is a woman in her thirties or forties in good health. Some clones in this sample may be carry-over from other donors' samples. The V and J genes are TRBV10-1 and TRBJ2-3; D remains ambiguous. The chain's CDR3 is CASSESPWATDTQYF. The CDR3 region has the DNA TGCGCCAGCAGTGAGTCCCCTTGGGCCACAGATACGCAGTATTTT.